Detailed here is one T cell receptor beta chain. Its antigen is unknown. This CDR3 spans 14 amino acids. With V trimmed by 2 bases and J by 3 bases, 5 bases remained unmatched. CDR1 and CDR2 (germline): SGHRS, YFSETQ. Method: immunoSEQ multiplex PCR; TCRdb's copy keeps in-frame clones and lacks some. In the table there are approximately 34,000 clones, approximately 82% of which are singletons. The data stem from a study of PD-1 blockade in classical Hodgkin lymphoma. Study as a whole: Once every 2 weeks, patients received intravenous nivolumab at 3 mg/kg.

General study findings and limits: For complete responders, baseline diversity was comparable to that of newly diagnosed patients. The CD4+ diversity rise by C4D1 was clearest in complete responders. The repertoire differences lack a defined cause, possibly disease activity or prior therapy.

Brentuximab vedotin exposure varied, and every patient relapsed after autologous stem cell transplantation. The material sequenced was peripheral blood mononuclear cells (PBMCs), taken before the second cycle of nivolumab. V is TRBV5-1 and J is TRBJ2-7, with 7 positions matching TRBD2. The TCR sequence derives from a human donor with classical Hodgkin lymphoma. The CDR3: CASSLAGTYYEQYF. The CDR3 region has the DNA TGCGCCAGCAGCTTAGCGGGAACCTACTACGAGCAGTACTTC.